This T cell receptor (beta chain) was profiled in a study of T cells in Graves' hyperthyroidism and ophthalmopathy. Study context: Peripheral blood draws took place at initial diagnosis, ahead of any treatment. Study-level findings and limits: The majority of expanded thyroid clonotypes above 0.001 also appeared in blood.

Ophthalmopathy cases met thresholds of Clinical Activity Score at least 3, NOSPECS grade at least 4 and duration under 3 months. Used for diagnoses were clinical symptoms, serum thyroxine and TRAb, thyroid ultrasound and orbital computed tomography. In its sample, this clonotype was seen many times. What it binds is not known. The CDR3 has 16 amino acids. The J segment lost 5 bases and the V segment lost 0 bases, leaving 9 bases of the junction unmatched. Germline V gives CDR1 KGHSY, CDR2 FQNENV. From RNA transcripts, TCR beta CDR3 regions were amplified. HTBI primers drove first-round RT-PCR of the TCR CDR3. TCRdb reprocessed the multiplex PCR reads via MiXCR and lists one record per CDR3 protein. This table has some 570,000 distinct CDR3 sequences, more than 15% appearing once.

V usage is TRBV16 and J usage is TRBJ1-1; 7 bases fit TRBD1. The sample was blood. The clonotype was recovered from a woman under 30 with Graves' ophthalmopathy. The CDR3 bases are TGTGCCAGCAGCCAATCTTCGACAGGGTTGTCGACTGAAGCTTTCTTT. The encoded protein is CASSQSSTGLSTEAFF.